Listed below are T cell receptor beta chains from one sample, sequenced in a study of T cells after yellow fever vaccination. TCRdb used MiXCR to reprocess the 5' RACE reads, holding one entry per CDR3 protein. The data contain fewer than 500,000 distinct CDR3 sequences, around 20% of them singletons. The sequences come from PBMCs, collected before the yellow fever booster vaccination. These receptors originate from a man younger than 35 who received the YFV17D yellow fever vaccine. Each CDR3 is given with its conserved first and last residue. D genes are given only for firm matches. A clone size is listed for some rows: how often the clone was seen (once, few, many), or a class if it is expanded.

CASSLAQGGSYEQYF,TGTGCCAGCAGCTTAGCGCAGGGGGGCTCCTACGAGCAGTACTTC,TRBJ2-7,-,-,TRBV7-9,15
CASSEVGANVLTF,TGTGCCAGCAGCGAGGTGGGGGCCAACGTCCTGACTTTC,TRBJ2-6,-,-,TRBV6-1,13
CASSFLVSQGYTF,TGTGCCAGCAGCTTCTTGGTTAGTCAGGGCTACACCTTC,TRBJ1-2,-,-,TRBV7-2,13
CASSQGPAGSGANVLTF,TGCGCCAGCAGCCAAGGTCCTGCGGGCTCTGGGGCCAACGTCCTGACTTTC,TRBJ2-6,-,-,TRBV4-3,17
CSARDAGTSLETQYF,TGCAGTGCTAGAGACGCCGGGACTAGCTTAGAGACCCAGTACTTC,TRBJ2-5,few,TRBD2,TRBV20-1,15
CASSLYSSSYNEQFF,TGCGCCAGCAGCTTGTACTCGAGCTCCTACAATGAGCAGTTCTTC,TRBJ2-1,-,-,TRBV5-1,15
CASSLAGMVSGNTIYF,TGTGCCAGCAGTTTAGCGGGTATGGTCTCTGGAAACACCATATATTTT,TRBJ1-3,few,-,TRBV12-3/TRBV12-4,16
CASSQEIRINEQFF,TGCGCCAGCAGCCAAGAGATTAGGATCAATGAGCAGTTCTTC,TRBJ2-1,-,-,TRBV4-3,14
CASSPLTNGGRETQYF,TGTGCCAGCTCACCGCTCACCAATGGGGGCCGAGAGACCCAGTACTTC,TRBJ2-5,-,-,TRBV18,16
CASSYRVDSPLHF,TGTGCCAGCAGTTATAGGGTTGATTCACCCCTCCACTTT,TRBJ1-6,-,-,TRBV27,13
CASSLDPGLAGELFF,TGCGCCAGCAGCTTGGACCCGGGATTGGCCGGGGAGCTGTTTTTT,TRBJ2-2,many,-,TRBV5-1,15
CAYLGQGKNYGYTF,TGTGCCTACCTGGGACAGGGAAAGAACTATGGCTACACCTTC,TRBJ1-2,few,TRBD1,TRBV30,14
CASSYSITRYEQYF,TGTGCCAGCAGTTACTCGATAACCCGGTACGAGCAGTACTTC,TRBJ2-7,-,-,TRBV6-5,14
CASSSWTVNTQYF,TGTGCCAGCAGCTCGTGGACAGTTAATACGCAGTATTTT,TRBJ2-3,few,-,TRBV7-2,13
CASSQFGNTGELFF,TGTGCCAGCAGCCAATTTGGGAACACCGGGGAGCTGTTTTTT,TRBJ2-2,-,-,TRBV3-1,14
CASSAGQQQYF,TGTGCCAGCAGTGCCGGACAGCAGCAGTACTTC,TRBJ2-7,few,-,TRBV12-3/TRBV12-4,11
CSARTHTDTQYF,TGCAGTGCTAGGACACACACAGATACGCAGTATTTT,TRBJ2-3,many,-,TRBV20-1,12
CASSFGGSDIQHF,TGTGCCAGCAGCTTCGGTGGAAGTGATATCCAGCATTTT,TRBJ1-5,few,-,TRBV7-2,13
CASSMVIDRNPMNTEAFF,TGTGCCAGTAGTATGGTCATAGACAGAAACCCCATGAACACTGAAGCTTTCTTT,TRBJ1-1,few,-,TRBV19,18
CASSQFTGTGGISYNSPLHF,TGCGCCAGCAGTCAATTTACCGGGACAGGGGGCATCTCCTATAATTCACCCCTCCACTTT,TRBJ1-6,-,TRBD1,TRBV23-1,20
CASSLDMVLYEQYF,TGTGCCAGCAGCTTGGACATGGTTCTGTACGAGCAGTACTTC,TRBJ2-7,few,-,TRBV5-6,14
CASSLGFPSGANVLTF,TGTGCCAGCAGCTTAGGATTTCCCTCTGGGGCCAACGTCCTGACTTTC,TRBJ2-6,few,-,TRBV7-3,16
CASSLLIGVGTDTQYF,TGTGCCAGCAGCTTACTCATAGGGGTGGGCACAGATACGCAGTATTTT,TRBJ2-3,-,-,TRBV11-2,16
CSTIRGESYNEQFF,TGCAGTACTATCAGGGGGGAGTCCTACAATGAGCAGTTCTTC,TRBJ2-1,-,-,TRBV20-1,14
CASSFSAPGGVQPQHF,TGTGCCAGCAGTTTTTCGGCTCCGGGGGGCGTTCAGCCCCAGCATTTT,TRBJ1-5,-,-,TRBV12-3/TRBV12-4,16
CAISESGAGVQPQHF,TGTGCCATCAGTGAGTCGGGGGCCGGGGTTCAGCCCCAGCATTTT,TRBJ1-5,-,-,TRBV10-3,15
CASSQDPSGGAADNEQFF,TGCGCCAGCAGCCAAGACCCTAGCGGGGGGGCCGCGGACAATGAGCAGTTCTTC,TRBJ2-1,-,TRBD2,TRBV4-3,18
CSVRSGGSYEQYF,TGCAGCGTTCGGAGCGGGGGGTCCTACGAGCAGTACTTC,TRBJ2-7,few,TRBD2,TRBV29-1,13